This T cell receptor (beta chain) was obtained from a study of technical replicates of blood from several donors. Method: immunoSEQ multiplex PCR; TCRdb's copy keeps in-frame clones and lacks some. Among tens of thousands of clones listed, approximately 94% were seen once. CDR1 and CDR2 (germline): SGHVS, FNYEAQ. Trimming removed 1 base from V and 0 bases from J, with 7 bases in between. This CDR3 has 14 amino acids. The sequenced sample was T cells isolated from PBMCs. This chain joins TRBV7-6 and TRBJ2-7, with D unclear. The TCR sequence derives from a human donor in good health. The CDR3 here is CASSLGPDSYEQYF. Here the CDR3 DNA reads TGTGCCAGCAGCTTAGGGCCAGACTCCTACGAGCAGTACTTC. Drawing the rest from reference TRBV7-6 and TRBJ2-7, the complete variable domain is GAGVSQSPRYKVTKRGQDVALRCDPISGHVSLYWYRQALGQGPEFLTYFNYEAQQDKSGLPNDRFSAERPEGSISTLTIQRTEQRDSAMYRCASSLGPDSYEQYFGPGTRLTVT.